Below, 20 T cell receptor beta chains from the same sample are listed, as sequenced in a study of blood T cell repertoires in COVID-19. Using immunoSEQ multiplex PCR, the repertoire was profiled, and TCRdb retains in-frame clones only, with some absent. The sample carries over 200,000 clones, approximately 82% recorded once. Sequencing input: peripheral blood. The receptors derive from a woman in her 50s with acute or convalescent COVID-19.

The rearrangement uses TRBV7-6 and TRBJ2-7, with TRBD1 as a possible D gene (6 bases). Trimming left V 2 bases short and J 2 bases short, with 10 bases between. Germline V gene lookup returns CDR1 SGHVS and CDR2 FNYEAQ. The CDR3 has 14 residues. This CDR3 is CASSLSRGPYEQYF. CDR3 DNA: TGTGCCAGCAGCTTATCCAGGGGCCCCTACGAGCAGTACTTC.

The chain combines TRBV6-6 with TRBJ2-1, with 10 positions matching TRBD1. The germline gives CDR1 MNHNY, CDR2 SVGAGI (reference sequence). After removal of 5 bases from V and 7 bases from J, the junction contained 5 bases not matched to a gene. CDR3 length: 14 residues. CDR3 residues: CASSPRQGANEQFF. The CDR3 coding sequence is TGTGCCAGCAGTCCTCGACAGGGGGCAAATGAGCAGTTCTTC.

The CDR3, as DNA: TGTGCCAGCCTGGGACACCAGGATGGGGAGACCCAGTACTTC. Its protein product is CASLGHQDGETQYF. This chain joins TRBV28 and TRBJ2-5, with D perhaps TRBD1 (6 bases). This CDR3 spans 14 amino acids. V lost 8 bases and J lost 5, with 18 bases in between. The germline CDR1 and CDR2 sequences are MDHEN and SYDVKM.

The chain is built from TRBV21-1 and TRBJ2-7; the table gives TRBD2 as D, unverified against the DNA. TRBV21-1 is a recognized pseudogene. The CDR3 totals 14 residues. The DNA of the CDR3 is TGTGCCAGCAACATTAGCGGGAGGATGCACGAGCAGTACTTC. Translated: CASNISGRMHEQYF.

V and J are TRBV2 and TRBJ2-1; 8 nucleotides match TRBD2. Germline V lookup: CDR1 SNHLY, CDR2 FYNNEI. CDR3 length equals 16 residues. The V and J ends lost 6 bases and 1 base, in that order; junction bases with no gene match: 8. The CDR3 bases are TGTGCCAGCAGCTTTTCGGGACTAGGTTCCTACAATGAGCAGTTCTTC. Translated, it gives CASSFSGLGSYNEQFF.

The V call is TRBV7-2, the J call TRBJ2-3, with D possibly being TRBD1 (6 bases). V gave up 4 bases and J gave up 6 bases, with 14 bases separating them. The CDR3 has 14 residues. The germline V gene has CDR1 SGHTA and CDR2 FQGNSA. The CDR3 coding sequence is TGTGCCAGCAGCTCCAACAGGGATTCTGATACGCAGTATTTT. It specifies CASSSNRDSDTQYF.

In nucleotides, the CDR3 is TGTGCCAGCAGTTTTGGGGAGTTTGGGGTTGCGCCCCAGCATTTT. It is translated as CASSFGEFGVAPQHF. This chain connects TRBV28 to TRBJ1-5; D not certain. The length of the CDR3 is 15 residues. Looked up from germline, CDR1 is MDHEN and CDR2 is SYDVKM. Trimming took off 3 bases at V and 9 bases at J, with 18 bases between the two ends.

The CDR3 here is CATSETAGGRTDTQYF. The DNA of the CDR3 is TGTGCCACCAGTGAGACAGCGGGAGGGAGGACAGATACGCAGTATTTT. The chain combines TRBV24-1 with TRBJ2-3; TRBD2 agrees at 10 bases. V lost 4 bases, J lost 3 bases, and 6 bases stayed unmatched. Germline V CDR1 and CDR2: KGHDR, SFDVKD. The CDR3 extends over 16 amino acids.

This chain links TRBV29-1 with TRBJ2-3, with TRBD2 matching over 7 bases. Looked up from germline, CDR1 is SQVTM and CDR2 is ANQGSEA. CDR3 length equals 14 residues. V lost 8 bases, J lost 5 bases, and 13 bases stayed unmatched. The CDR3 nucleotides read TGCAGCCTTCCCGTAGCGGGCTCGGGAGATACGCAGTATTTT. Translating it yields CSLPVAGSGDTQYF.

The CDR3 spells CASSYRQVKGDIQYF. The CDR3 DNA sequence: TGTGCCAGCAGCTACCGACAGGTTAAGGGGGACATTCAGTACTTC. The chain combines TRBV27 with TRBJ2-4; possibly TRBD1 for D (6 bases). V gave up 6 bases and J gave up 8 bases, with 20 bases separating them. The CDR3 extends over 15 amino acids. Germline CDR1 is MNHEY and CDR2 is SMNVEV (reference sequence).

This chain links TRBV7-6 with TRBJ1-5; 9 bases are shared with TRBD1. Looked up from germline, CDR1 is SGHVS and CDR2 is FNYEAQ. V gave up 3 bases and J gave up 5 bases; unmatched junction bases: 8. The CDR3 runs to 16 residues. The CDR3 spells CASSLGTGKLYQPQHF. The CDR3 region has the DNA TGTGCCAGCAGCTTGGGGACAGGGAAGCTTTATCAGCCCCAGCATTTT.

This rearrangement joins TRBV14 to TRBJ2-3, with 10 positions matching TRBD2. Germline trimming cut 1 base from V and 2 bases from J; bases unmatched to any gene: 3. CDR1 and CDR2 from the germline V gene are SGHDN and FVKESK. CDR3 length: 16 amino acids. DNA for the CDR3: TGTGCCAGCAGCCAAGTTAGCGGGAGGACCACAGATACGCAGTATTTT. Translated: CASSQVSGRTTDTQYF.

The V gene is TRBV11-2, the J gene TRBJ2-3, with 11 positions matching TRBD2. Trimming cost V 3 bases and J 2 bases; bases outside gene matches: 4. Germline lookup yields CDR1 SGHAT and CDR2 FQNNGV. The CDR3 runs to 16 residues. CDR3 protein: CASSFGTSGPTDTQYF. The CDR3 DNA is TGTGCCAGCAGCTTTGGGACTAGCGGTCCCACAGATACGCAGTATTTT.

The chain has TRBV3-1 (or the pseudogene TRBV3-2) and TRBJ1-6; the D gene is possibly TRBD1 (6 bases). Per the germline V gene, CDR1 is LGHDT and CDR2 is YNNKEL (reference sequence). The CDR3 contains 14 residues. V lost 3 bases, J lost 10 bases, and 13 bases lay in between. The CDR3, as DNA: TGTGCCAGCAGCCAGCCGGGACATGACTCACCCCTCCACTTT. Amino acids: CASSQPGHDSPLHF.

This clone came up a few times. This chain uses TRBV3-1 (or the pseudogene TRBV3-2) with TRBJ1-3, with D tentatively TRBD1 (6 bases). The V end lost 3 bases, the J end lost 0 bases, and 12 bases lay between the germline ends. There are 16 residues in the CDR3. Germline V gene data show CDR1 as LGHDT and CDR2 as YNNKEL (reference sequence). The CDR3 bases are TGTGCCAGCAGCCAGGGTGGACAGCACTCTGGAAACACCATATATTTT. It is translated as CASSQGGQHSGNTIYF.

This clone has just a few counts. The chain couples TRBV4-2 to TRBJ2-7; 7 bases match TRBD1. This CDR3 region has 21 residues. With V trimmed by 7 bases and J by 0 bases, 27 bases remained unmatched. Germline CDR1 and CDR2: LGHNA and YNFKEQ. CDR3 DNA sequence: TGTGCCAGCACCGTTGGGTGGTTTGACGGGACAGTTCACCCGAGCTCCTACGAGCAGTACTTC. As protein: CASTVGWFDGTVHPSSYEQYF.

The V gene is TRBV2, the J gene TRBJ2-3; possible D gene TRBD1, 6 bases. The CDR3 sequence is 16 residues long. Germline CDR1 is SNHLY and CDR2 is FYNNEI. V shed 0 bases and J shed 2 bases, with 12 bases lying between them. The CDR3 DNA follows: TGTGCCAGCAGTGAAGCGCCTGACAGGATCACAGATACGCAGTATTTT. It codes for CASSEAPDRITDTQYF. The entire variable domain, with the rest obtained from reference TRBV2 and TRBJ2-3, is as follows: EPEVTQTPSHQVTQMGQEVILRCVPISNHLYFYWYRQILGQKVEFLVSFYNNEISEKSEIFDDQFSVERPDGSNFTLKIRSTKLEDSAMYFCASSEAPDRITDTQYFGPGTRLTVL.

CDR3 in amino acids: CASSYVVSRALSYEQYF. CDR3 sequence (DNA): TGTGCCAGCAGTTACGTCGTGTCCAGGGCCCTATCTTACGAGCAGTACTTC. The chain employs TRBV6-2 or TRBV6-3 and TRBJ2-7; TRBD1 is a possible D gene (5 bases). The V end lost 2 bases, the J end lost 4 bases, and 21 bases lay between the germline ends. The V gene's germline CDR1 is MNHEY and CDR2 SVGEGT. The CDR3 has 17 residues.

The chain links TRBV18 to TRBJ2-1; tentative D call: TRBD1 (6 bases). Germline-derived CDR1 and CDR2 are KGHSH and LQKENI. Trimming shortened V by 3 bases and J by 3 bases, and 9 bases separated the two germline ends. CDR3 length: 14 amino acids. This CDR3 reads CASSPGQIYNEQFF. Here the CDR3 DNA reads TGTGCCAGCTCACCCGGACAGATCTACAATGAGCAGTTCTTC.

The chain links TRBV11-2 to TRBJ1-2; D unresolved. Per germline, CDR1 SGHAT and CDR2 FQNNGV. V lost 5 bases and J lost 4, with 8 bases in between. The CDR3 is made up of 12 amino acids. CDR3 nucleotides: TGTGCCAGCAGCGGGCAGACCTATGGCTACACCTTC. Translation: CASSGQTYGYTF.